The 14 T cell receptor beta chains below come from one sample, sequenced in a study of blood T cell repertoires in COVID-19. Generated by immunoSEQ multiplex PCR, the TCRdb table keeps only in-frame clones and is missing some. The data hold around 250,000 clones, with around 89% observed a single time. Sequencing was carried out using PBMCs or T cells enriched from blood (not recorded which). The receptors stem from a man aged 50 to 59 who had been exposed to COVID-19.

The chain recombines TRBV2 with TRBJ1-5; TRBD1 is a possible D gene (5 bases). This CDR3 is built from 15 residues. Germline values: CDR1 SNHLY, CDR2 FYNNEI. The V end lost 3 bases, the J end lost 2 bases, and 11 bases lay between the germline ends. In DNA, the CDR3 is TGTGCCAGCAGTGAGTTACAGGTGGGCAATCAGCCCCAGCATTTT. It codes for CASSELQVGNQPQHF.

The chain links TRBV19 to TRBJ1-5; D not resolved. The V and J ends lost 1 base and 2 bases respectively, with 12 bases between them. CDR1 and CDR2 from the germline V gene are LNHDA and SQIVND (reference sequence). The CDR3 runs 16 residues. In nucleotides, the CDR3 is TGTGCCAGTAGTATAGGAGGAGGAGCGGGCAATCAGCCCCAGCATTTT. This gives the protein CASSIGGGAGNQPQHF.

V gene TRBV7-2 combines with J gene TRBJ2-7; TRBD2 matches at 7 bases. The CDR3 contains 16 residues. V lost 5 bases to trimming and J lost 1 base; unmatched junction nucleotides: 11. Germline CDR1 SGHTA, CDR2 FQGNSA. In nucleotides, the CDR3 is TGTGCCAGCAGCCGTCTCGGGCGGGAGTTGTCCTACGAGCAGTACGTC. This encodes CASSRLGRELSYEQYV.

V gene TRBV9 combines with J gene TRBJ1-3, with a possible D match to TRBD1 (5 bases). The CDR3 has 17 residues. V was trimmed by 2 bases and J by 3 bases, leaving 18 bases between them. Germline CDR1 reads SGDLS; CDR2 reads YYNGEE. The CDR3 spells CASSVTGFGLGGNTIYF. CDR3 bases: TGTGCCAGCAGCGTCACAGGATTTGGGCTGGGTGGAAACACCATATATTTT.

The chain has TRBV2 and TRBJ2-5, with 9 bases that match TRBD2. The CDR3 extends over 14 amino acids. V shed 6 bases and J 5 bases; nucleotides not matched to a gene: 7. Per germline, CDR1 SNHLY and CDR2 FYNNEI. The CDR3 spells CASSGGAGGETQYF. DNA of the CDR3: TGTGCCAGCAGCGGGGGAGCGGGAGGTGAGACCCAGTACTTC.

This clone appeared once. The chain joins TRBV5-1 to TRBJ2-5; 9 bases map to TRBD1. Per the germline V gene, CDR1 is SGHRS and CDR2 is YFSETQ. Trimming at V came to 2 bases and at J to 5 bases, leaving 7 bases not matched to a gene. This CDR3 region has 15 residues. For the CDR3, the DNA is TGCGCCAGCAGCTTCCTGGGACAGGGCGTTGAGACCCAGTACTTC. The encoded protein is CASSFLGQGVETQYF.

The chain joins TRBV5-4 to TRBJ1-2; D perhaps matches TRBD1 (6 bases). Germline assignment: CDR1 SGHNT and CDR2 YYREEE (reference sequence). V lost 3 bases and J 2 bases, leaving 8 bases between the germline ends. The CDR3 is made up of 13 amino acids. The CDR3 spells CASSYDRNYGYTF. The CDR3 bases are TGTGCCAGCAGCTATGACAGGAACTATGGCTACACCTTC.

The chain carries TRBV27 and TRBJ2-5; TRBD2 matches at 8 bases. Germline V gives CDR1 MNHEY, CDR2 SMNVEV (reference sequence). This CDR3 comprises 16 residues. Trimming cost V 5 bases and J 1 base; bases outside gene matches: 9. The CDR3 DNA reads as TGTGCCAGCAGTCCCTACCGGCGGGGGGCCCAAGAGACCCAGTACTTC. Translation gives CASSPYRRGAQETQYF.

DNA for the CDR3: TGTGCCAGCATGGGCCATGCGGGAGGAGTAAATGAGCAGTTCTTC. Translation: CASMGHAGGVNEQFF. This chain connects TRBV28 to TRBJ2-1; 8 positions agree with TRBD2. The CDR3 spans 15 residues. Germline trimming cut 7 bases from V and 7 bases from J; bases unmatched to any gene: 12. Looked up from germline, CDR1 is MDHEN and CDR2 is SYDVKM.

This clone occurred a few times. This chain connects TRBV14 to TRBJ2-7; no reliable D call. The V end lost 0 bases, the J end lost 3 bases, and 6 bases lay between the germline ends. The CDR3 length is 13 residues. CDR1 is SGHDN and CDR2 is FVKESK in the germline V gene. This CDR3 reads CASSQDYHYEQYV. CDR3 DNA sequence: TGTGCCAGCAGCCAAGACTACCACTACGAGCAGTACGTC.

The chain links TRBV3-1 (or the pseudogene TRBV3-2) to TRBJ1-4; D gene uncertain. Germline lookup yields CDR1 LGHDT and CDR2 YNNKEL (reference sequence). The CDR3 extends over 15 amino acids. Between the trimmed V and J ends, which lost 4 bases and 3 bases, there was a span of 12 bases. For the CDR3, the DNA is TGTGCCAGCAGCCCACCGGGTTTGGCTAATGAAAAACTGTTTTTT. This encodes CASSPPGLANEKLFF.

This chain joins TRBV19 and TRBJ2-1; tentative D call: TRBD1 (6 bases). This CDR3 region has 16 residues. Trimming shortened V by 3 bases and J by 6 bases, and 18 bases separated the two germline ends. Germline V gene sequence: CDR1 LNHDA, CDR2 SQIVND (reference sequence). In DNA form, the CDR3 reads TGTGCCAGTAGTATTTGGGCAGGGGCGCAAATCAATGAGCAGTTCTTC. Translation gives CASSIWAGAQINEQFF.

The chain couples TRBV12-5 to TRBJ2-3, with 8 bases fitting TRBD1. The germline CDR1 and CDR2 sequences are LGHNT and FRNRAP. This CDR3 has 15 amino acids. Trimming took 5 bases from V and 2 from J; bases not matched to a gene: 6. CDR3 sequence reads: CASGQGQGFTDTQYF. The CDR3 bases are TGTGCTAGTGGTCAAGGACAGGGCTTCACAGATACGCAGTATTTT.

V is TRBV18 and J is TRBJ1-3; 8 nucleotides agree with TRBD1. CDR1 and CDR2 (germline): KGHSH, LQKENI. V trimming: 4 bases; J trimming: 0 bases; junction bases outside the gene matches: 14. The CDR3 is 19 residues long. The CDR3, as DNA: TGTGCCAGCTCACTCACCCCCAACAGGGGGACCCTCTCTGGAAACACCATATATTTT. This translates into CASSLTPNRGTLSGNTIYF.